The sequence of this TCR beta chain was determined in a study of beta chain features in type 1 diabetes. The study, taken as a whole, reports: Among all four CD4+ subsets, Type 1 diabetes patients had TCRB CDR3s that were moderately but significantly shorter. Equally in patients and controls, PCR might preferentially amplify shorter templates.

What was sequenced were expressed TCRB transcripts, since all of the isolated RNA had been reverse transcribed. An average of about 3.5 million reads was obtained for naive, central memory and regulatory T cell samples. Assay: immunoSEQ multiplex PCR; the TCRdb copy retains only in-frame clones and omits some. Here the sample spans a few hundred thousand clones, approximately 12% being singletons. In regard to this clone: Its antigen is unknown.

The CDR3 extends over 14 amino acids. Germline lookup yields CDR1 MNHGY and CDR2 SVAAGI. V was clipped by 4 bases and J by 0 bases, with 8 bases between them. This sequence originates from a woman younger than 30 with type 1 diabetes. The chain employs TRBV6-9 and TRBJ2-3; tentative D call: TRBD2 (6 bases). Sequencing input: naive CD4+ T cells from blood. This CDR3 is CASSSGGSTDTQYF. CDR3 in DNA: TGTGCCAGCAGTTCTGGGGGGAGCACAGATACGCAGTATTTT.